This TCR beta chain stems from a study of identical twins. General study results and limits: Twins showed weaker excess sharing in their beta out-of-frame sequences.

This clonotype came up many times. Antigen: not known. Germline CDR1 reads MGHRA; CDR2 reads YSYEKL. V was clipped by 1 base and J by 0 bases, with 11 bases between them. This CDR3 is built from 16 residues. In TCRdb, the 5' RACE reads were re-called with MiXCR into one record per CDR3 protein. The table shows hundreds of thousands of distinct CDR3 sequences, with around a sixth occurring only once. This same sample was also taken into another study, of T cells expressing NK-cell markers. That study adds: CD3+CD56+NKG2C+, CD3+CD56+NKG2C- and CD3+CD56-NKG2C+ T cells, once sorted, supplied the TCR beta repertoires.

This sequence originates from a woman under 30 in good health. The sequenced material came from PBMCs. The chain has TRBV4-1 and TRBJ2-3; no reliable D call. CDR3: CASSQVNLVSTDTQYF. In DNA form, the CDR3 reads TGCGCCAGCAGCCAAGTGAATCTAGTGAGCACAGATACGCAGTATTTT.